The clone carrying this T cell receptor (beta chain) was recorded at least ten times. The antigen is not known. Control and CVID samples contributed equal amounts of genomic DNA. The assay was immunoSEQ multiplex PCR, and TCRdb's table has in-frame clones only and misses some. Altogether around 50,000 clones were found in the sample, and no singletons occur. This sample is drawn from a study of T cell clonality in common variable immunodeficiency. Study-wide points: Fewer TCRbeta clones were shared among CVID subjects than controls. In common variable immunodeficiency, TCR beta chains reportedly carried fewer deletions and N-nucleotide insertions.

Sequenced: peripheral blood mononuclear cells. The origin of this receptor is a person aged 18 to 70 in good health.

The CDR3 bases that were read are TGTGCCAGCAGCTCGGACAGGAACACCGGGGAG. As protein: CASSSDRNTGE. The CDR3 in its entirety is CASSSDRNTGELFF. The chain recombines TRBV7-8 with TRBJ2-2; perhaps TRBD1 as D (6 bases). The CDR3 end is not reached by the read, which stops 3 residues before it; the germline J gene fills it in. V was shortened by 4 bases and J by 1 base, with 7 bases between the two germline ends. CDR1 is SGHVS, CDR2 FQNEAQ, per germline. This CDR3 is built from 14 residues.